The clone carrying this TCR beta chain was seen ten or more times. Antigen specificity is unknown. The sample is drawn from a study of read filtering for tumor transcriptome and immune sequencing. Study-level background: Among patients, some 17 were male and approximately 15 female, aged roughly 45 to 80 (mean around 68). R-ISS stage counts were eight or nine for I, about 15 for II, six or seven for III.

Germline V gene sequence: CDR1 SEHNR, CDR2 FQNEAQ (reference sequence). The CDR3 has 17 amino acids. The J segment lost 5 bases and the V segment lost 1 base, leaving 10 bases of the junction unmatched. Study results and caveats: The sorted CD138-negative fraction was a mixed bone marrow immune population, not purified T cells.

The library was built from roughly 400 ng RNA with molecular barcoded adaptors for alpha/delta and beta/gamma chains. MiXCR was run by TCRdb on the reads, yielding one entry per CDR3 protein. The sample records over 80,000 distinct CDR3 sequences, roughly an eighth being singletons. This TCR derives from a donor at least 40 years old with multiple myeloma. The chain is built from TRBV7-9 and TRBJ2-1; 8 bases agree with TRBD2. Sample: a population of CD138-negative cells sorted from bone marrow. CDR3 DNA: TGTGCCAGCAGCTTAGGGGGTAGCGGGAACGAACACAATGAGCAGTTCTTC. It specifies CASSLGGSGNEHNEQFF.